The source of this TCR beta chain is a study of response to subunit inactivated influenza vaccine. Notes on the study in general: That few new T cells are recruited by each seasonal influenza vaccination was the authors' suggestion.

As regards this clonotype: What it recognizes is unknown.

The germline V gene encodes CDR1 SNHLY and CDR2 FYNNEI. The V end was cut by 6 bases, the J end by 0 bases, with 12 bases between. The CDR3 spans 14 residues. Using its own MiXCR run on the RT-PCR reads, TCRdb lists one record per CDR3 protein. The sample contains some 600,000 distinct CDR3 sequences, 14% of which appear only once. This TCR was recovered from a man aged 50-59 years who received an inactivated influenza vaccine. The material sequenced was PBMCs from blood, taken 14 to 15 days before vaccination. This chain uses TRBV2 with TRBJ2-7, with D tentatively TRBD1 or TRBD2 (5 bases each). Here the CDR3 reads CASRSRGHSYEQYF. The CDR3 DNA is TGTGCCAGCAGAAGCCGGGGCCACTCCTACGAGCAGTACTTC.